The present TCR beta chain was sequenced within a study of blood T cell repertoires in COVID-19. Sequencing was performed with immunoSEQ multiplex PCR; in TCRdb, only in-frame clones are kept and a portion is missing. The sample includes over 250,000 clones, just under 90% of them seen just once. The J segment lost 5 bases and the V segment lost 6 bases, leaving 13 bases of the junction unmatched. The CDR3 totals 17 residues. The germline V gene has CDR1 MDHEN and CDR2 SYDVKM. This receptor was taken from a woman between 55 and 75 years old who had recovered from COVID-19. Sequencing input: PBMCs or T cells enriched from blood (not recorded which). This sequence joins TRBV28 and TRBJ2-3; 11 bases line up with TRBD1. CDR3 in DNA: TGTGCCAGCAGGCCTACCCGAGGGACAGGGGGTAAAGATACGCAGTATTTT. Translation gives CASRPTRGTGGKDTQYF.